The present T cell receptor (beta chain) was sequenced within a study of T cells in Graves' hyperthyroidism and ophthalmopathy. CDR3 length: 15 amino acids. V shed 8 bases and J shed 0 bases, with 16 bases lying between them. RNA transcripts yielded amplified TCR beta CDR3 regions. First-round RT-PCR targeting the TCR CDR3 was performed with the HTBI primer set. From the multiplex PCR reads, TCRdb called clonotypes with MiXCR, one entry per CDR3 protein. The sample consists of some 360,000 distinct CDR3 sequences, roughly 20% of them appearing once. It was approximately 9.7 ml of fresh peripheral blood that supplied the PBMCs. This clonotype was found many times.

Specimen: blood. This chain joins TRBV12-3 or TRBV12-4 and TRBJ1-2, with D maybe TRBD1 (5 bases). The sequence came from a woman in her 40s with Graves' ophthalmopathy. CDR3 coding DNA: TGTGCCAGCGGGGGTTGGGACGGGACTAACTATGGCTACACCTTC. It translates to CASGGWDGTNYGYTF.